This paragraph reports one T cell receptor beta chain. In the authors' methods: Researchers report that nucleated cell counts were estimated from reference gene primer amplification. Clones were sequenced by immunoSEQ multiplex PCR, and TCRdb holds only the in-frame ones, with some missing. The DNA was the basis for D and trimming; V, J and clone size are from that table. The table includes around 330,000 clones, 87% detected once. Grouping used clinical history reported by participants in a survey and questionnaire. CDR1 is SGHTA and CDR2 is FQGNSA in the germline V gene. The CDR3 extends over 14 amino acids. The J segment lost 3 bases and the V segment lost 5 bases, leaving 5 bases of the junction unmatched. This specimen belongs to a study of blood T cell repertoires in COVID-19. About the study: There were acute and convalescent COVID-19 samples, and they came from the United States, Italy and Spain. Sample material is recorded as cDNA or gDNA derived from T cells, B-cell-depleted T cells, or PBMCs.

This clonotype originated in a woman aged 18-30 years who had recovered from COVID-19. The material sequenced was PBMCs or T cells enriched from blood (not recorded which). The chain recombines TRBV7-2 with TRBJ2-7; 9 bases are a match to TRBD1. In DNA form, the CDR3 reads TGTGCCAGCAGCCCCAGACAGGGGGTCTACGAGCAGTACTTC. Translation: CASSPRQGVYEQYF. Complete variable domain (other parts from reference TRBV7-2 and TRBJ2-7): GAGVSQSPSNKVTEKGKDVELRCDPISGHTALYWYRQSLGQGLEFLIYFQGNSAPDKSGLPSDRFSAERTGGSVSTLTIQRTQQEDSAVYLCASSPRQGVYEQYFGPGTRLTVT.